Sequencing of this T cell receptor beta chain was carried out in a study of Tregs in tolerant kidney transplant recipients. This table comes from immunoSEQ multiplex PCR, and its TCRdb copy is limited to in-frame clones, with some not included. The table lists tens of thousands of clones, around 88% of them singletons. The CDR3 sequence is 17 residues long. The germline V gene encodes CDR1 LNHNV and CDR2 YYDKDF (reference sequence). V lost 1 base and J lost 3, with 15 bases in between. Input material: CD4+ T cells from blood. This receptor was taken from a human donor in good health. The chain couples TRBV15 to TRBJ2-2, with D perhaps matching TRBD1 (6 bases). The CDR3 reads CATSRGRGAGDTGELFF. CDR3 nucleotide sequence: TGTGCCACCAGCAGAGGTCGAGGGGCAGGGGACACCGGGGAGCTGTTTTTT.